This T cell receptor (beta chain) was captured by sequencing in a study of cytomegalovirus exposure and HLA in healthy donors. Libraries were prepared by immunoSEQ multiplex PCR; TCRdb keeps only in-frame clonotypes and omits some of them. Seen here are tens of thousands of clones, roughly 92% observed once, and the top ten hold 1.1%. Findings of the study overall: A few CMV-associated chains were confirmed in vitro to be specific for CMV antigens. A list of 150 to 200 TCR beta chains associated with cytomegalovirus was given.

The V end lost 1 base, the J end lost 4 bases, and 7 bases lay between the germline ends. The CDR3 consists of 14 residues. CDR1 is SGHVS and CDR2 is FQNEAQ in the germline V gene. On this clone: Antigen: not known.

Material for sequencing was PBMCs. V usage is TRBV7-8 and J usage is TRBJ2-2; D ambiguous. This clonotype was sampled from a woman aged 30 to 39 in good health and CMV-seropositive. CDR3 bases: TGTGCCAGCAGCTTAGTGGAGAGCACCGGGGAGCTGTTTTTT. This codes for CASSLVESTGELFF. Full variable domain (outside the CDR3, taken from reference TRBV7-8 and TRBJ2-2): GAGVSQSPRYKVAKRGQDVALRCDPISGHVSLFWYQQALGQGPEFLTYFQNEAQLDKSGLPSDRFFAERPEGSVSTLKIQRTQQEDSAVYLCASSLVESTGELFFGEGSRLTVL.